This T cell receptor (beta chain) was found in a study of shared T cell receptors in the human thymus. There are 15 residues in the CDR3. V gave up 0 bases and J gave up 2 bases, with 12 bases separating them. Germline V lookup: CDR1 SGHDT, CDR2 YYEEEE. The assay was immunoSEQ multiplex PCR, and TCRdb's table has in-frame clones only and misses some. The table shows 700,000 or so clones, with 75% to 90% occurring only once. This sample was also put to use in a study of human thymus T cells. This second study says: Related reports documented highly overlapping thymic repertoires among unrelated individuals.

The chain links TRBV5-6 to TRBJ2-7; a weak D match, TRBD1 (6 bases). This sequence originates from a girl under three years old with a congenital heart defect. The sequencing input was thymocytes. For the CDR3, the DNA is TGTGCCAGCAGCTTGGTCCGGGACACCCCCTACGAGCAGTACTTC. Protein: CASSLVRDTPYEQYF.